The present entry profiles one TCR beta chain with its context. The data derive from a study of shared clonotypes between healthy human individuals. In the study overall: Donor composition was two women and a few men, aged 18 to 49.

J gave up 0 bases and V 3 bases, and 8 bases lay outside the gene matches. Germline CDR1 reads SGHNT; CDR2 reads YYREEE (reference sequence). The CDR3 is 17 residues long. Splitting of each subset's genomic DNA was done evenly across several immunoSEQ plates. The sorted-subset replicate PCRs were given 150 to 200 ng DNA, which is approximately 30,000 T cell genomes. Assay used: immunoSEQ multiplex PCR; TCRdb lists only in-frame clones, some missing. The table lists a few million clones, just over 90% of them singletons, with over 0.12% in the top ten. The sample comprised naive CD4+ T cells sorted from blood. Subset defined: CD45RA+ positively selected. This TCR came from a man aged 18 to 30 in good health. The chain has TRBV5-4 and TRBJ2-5; 10 bases agree with TRBD2. CDR3 protein: CASSSPTSGVYQETQYF. The CDR3 bases are TGTGCCAGCAGCTCGCCAACTAGCGGGGTATACCAAGAGACCCAGTACTTC.